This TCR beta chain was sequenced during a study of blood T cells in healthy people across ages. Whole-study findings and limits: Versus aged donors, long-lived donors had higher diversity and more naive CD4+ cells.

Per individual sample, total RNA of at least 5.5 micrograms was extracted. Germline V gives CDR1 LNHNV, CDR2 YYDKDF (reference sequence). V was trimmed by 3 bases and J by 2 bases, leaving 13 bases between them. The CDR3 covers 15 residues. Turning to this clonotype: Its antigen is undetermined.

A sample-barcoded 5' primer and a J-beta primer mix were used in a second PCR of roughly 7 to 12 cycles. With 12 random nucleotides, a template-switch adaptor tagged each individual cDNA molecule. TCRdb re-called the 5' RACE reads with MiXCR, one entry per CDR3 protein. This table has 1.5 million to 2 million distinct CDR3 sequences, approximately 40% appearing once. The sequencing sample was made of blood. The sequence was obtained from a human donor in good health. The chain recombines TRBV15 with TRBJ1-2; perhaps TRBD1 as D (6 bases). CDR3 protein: CATSRIIGGNYGYTF. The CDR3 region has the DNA TGTGCCACCAGCAGGATTATAGGGGGAAACTATGGCTACACCTTC.